This TCR beta chain was captured by sequencing in a study of cytomegalovirus exposure and HLA in healthy donors. Turning to the study itself: In a later analysis, it was reported that the approximately 110 validation repertoires had been produced on the same platform as the 670 or so repertoires belonging to the first cohort. Notes on the study in general: Rarity held for most TCR sequences, but there were some public TCRs that occurred in many donors. Cytomegalovirus-associated status was assigned to 164 TCR beta chains. The authors confirmed in vitro that three CMV-associated chains were specific for CMV antigens.

As regards this clone: Its antigen is not identified.

The table came from immunoSEQ multiplex PCR; TCRdb's copy has only in-frame clones and leaves some out. The sample yields roughly 300,000 clones, approximately 87% seen once. The germline V gene encodes CDR1 MNHEY and CDR2 SVGAGI. The CDR3 sequence is 14 residues long. The V segment lost 6 bases and the J segment 1 base; nucleotides outside the gene matches: 4. The TCR sequence derives from a woman aged 18-29 years in good health and CMV-seronegative. Material for sequencing was PBMCs. The V and J genes are TRBV6-5 and TRBJ2-3; 7 bases line up with TRBD1. CDR3 coding DNA: TGTGCCAGCAGCTACAGGGGTGGCACAGATACGCAGTATTTT. Translating gives CASSYRGGTDTQYF.